This T cell receptor (beta chain) was retrieved from a study of blood T cell repertoires in COVID-19. Repertoires were generated with immunoSEQ multiplex PCR, while TCRdb's copy carries only in-frame clones and drops some. This table has roughly 150,000 clones, 87% appearing once. Trimming cost V 6 bases and J 0 bases, with 15 bases left between them. The CDR3 covers 16 residues. Germline V gene lookup returns CDR1 ENHRY and CDR2 SYGVKD. Sequenced: peripheral blood. This clonotype originated in a human donor in a cohort sampled during active COVID-19. The chain uses TRBV10-3 and TRBJ1-3; perhaps TRBD1 as D (5 bases). The CDR3 bases are TGTGCCATCAGCCAGGACATCCGTCTCTCTGGAAACACCATATATTTT. Translation gives CAISQDIRLSGNTIYF.